What follows are 24 T cell receptor beta chains derived from one specimen sequenced in a study of CD8 T cells in ankylosing spondylitis. TCRdb re-derived calls from the 5' RACE reads in MiXCR, one entry per CDR3 protein. The sample shows under 300,000 distinct CDR3 sequences, over 9.5% of them seen only once. Sequenced sample: blood, either unsorted or a sorted T cell fraction (not recorded which). The receptors here all came from a male donor with ankylosing spondylitis or in good health (not recorded which).

The chain recombines TRBV13 with TRBJ2-5; D is perhaps TRBD1 or TRBD2 (5 bases each). The V end was cut by 5 bases, the J end by 0 bases, with 10 bases between. The CDR3 is 14 residues long. CDR1 and CDR2 from the germline V gene are PRHDT and FYEKMQ (reference sequence). The CDR3 loop reads CASSKGTYQETQYF. Here the CDR3 DNA reads TGTGCCAGCAGCAAGGGGACGTACCAAGAGACCCAGTACTTC. Drawing the rest from reference TRBV13 and TRBJ2-5, the complete variable domain is AAGVIQSPRHLIKEKRETATLKCYPIPRHDTVYWYQQGPGQDPQFLISFYEKMQSDKGSIPDRFSAQQFSDYHSELNMSSLELGDSALYFCASSKGTYQETQYFGPGTRLLVL.

This clonotype was detected ten times or more. The rearrangement links TRBV20-1 to TRBJ2-3, with 10 positions matching TRBD2. Germline V gene lookup returns CDR1 DFQATT and CDR2 SNEGSKA (reference sequence). Losses at the gene ends were 6 bases for V and 6 bases for J; bases not matched to a gene: 15. CDR3 length equals 16 residues. CDR3 sequence reads: CSAGWTSGTLEDTQYF. Written as DNA, the CDR3 is TGCAGTGCGGGATGGACTAGCGGCACCTTGGAGGATACGCAGTATTTT.

This clonotype was picked up many times. This sequence joins TRBV5-1 and TRBJ2-7; the match to TRBD1 covers 9 bases. CDR3 length: 14 amino acids. CDR1 is SGHRS, CDR2 YFSETQ, per germline. V lost 4 bases, J lost 5 bases, and 7 bases stayed unmatched. The CDR3, as DNA: TGCGCCAGCAGCCTGGACAGGGGTCTGGACGAGCAGTACTTC. As protein: CASSLDRGLDEQYF.

This clonotype was recorded at least ten times. This rearrangement joins TRBV12-3 or TRBV12-4 to TRBJ2-5; D unresolved. The CDR3 has 14 amino acids. The V gene lost 6 bases and the J gene lost 1 base, with 12 bases spanning the gap. CDR3 DNA: TGTGCCAGCAGGCCAGTGGCGACCCAAGAGACCCAGTACTTC. Its protein is CASRPVATQETQYF.

This clonotype was seen repeatedly, ten times or more. J is TRBJ1-1 and V is TRBV5-5; D uncertain. Trimming shortened V by 1 base and J by 3 bases, and 4 bases separated the two germline ends. Germline-derived CDR1 and CDR2 are SGHKS and YYEKEE (reference sequence). This CDR3 is built from 12 residues. The CDR3 DNA is TGTGCCAGCAGCTTGACGGACACTGAAGCTTTCTTT. Its translation is CASSLTDTEAFF.

The genes are TRBV6-5 and TRBJ2-1; D is undetermined. Looked up from germline, CDR1 is MNHEY and CDR2 is SVGAGI. With 0 bases removed from V and 5 bases from J, the gap between germline ends came to 8 bases. This CDR3 region has 14 residues. The CDR3 DNA reads TGTGCCAGCAGTTACTCGATTCCGAACAATGAGCAGTTCTTC. This encodes CASSYSIPNNEQFF.

Many counts were recorded for this clonotype. The CDR3 region is CASQRDRDRETQYF. The CDR3 bases are TGTGCCAGCCAGCGGGACAGGGACCGGGAGACCCAGTACTTC. The genes are TRBV3-1 and TRBJ2-5; 9 positions match TRBD1. Per germline, CDR1 LGHDT and CDR2 YNNKEL (reference sequence). The CDR3 has 14 amino acids. V lost 8 bases and J lost 5; bases outside the gene matches: 9.

This clonotype has ten or more counts. The V call is TRBV29-1, the J call TRBJ2-1, with D perhaps matching TRBD1 or TRBD2 (7 bases each). The CDR3 length is 12 residues. Trimming stripped 4 bases from V and 9 bases from J, with 13 bases between. The V gene's germline CDR1 is SQVTM and CDR2 ANQGSEA. The CDR3 sequence is CSVAGGGGEQFF. DNA of the CDR3: TGCAGCGTTGCAGGGGGGGGAGGTGAGCAGTTCTTC.

This clonotype came up many times. The V call is TRBV20-1, the J call TRBJ2-1, with D unresolved. CDR1 and CDR2 (germline): DFQATT, SNEGSKA (reference sequence). The V end lost 0 bases, the J end lost 4 bases, and 10 bases lay between the germline ends. The CDR3 loop spans 14 amino acids. CDR3 amino acids: CSARDQAVYNEQFF. CDR3 coding DNA: TGCAGTGCTAGAGATCAGGCTGTTTACAATGAGCAGTTCTTC.

This sequence joins TRBV7-2 and TRBJ2-7; D assignment may be TRBD1 or TRBD2 (5 bases each). The CDR3 is 15 amino acids. From germline, CDR1 is SGHTA and CDR2 FQGNSA. Trimming took off 1 base at V and 6 bases at J, with 16 bases between the two ends. The CDR3 coding sequence is TGTGCCAGCAGCTTAGGGTGGGACGACACGGTCGAGCAGTACTTC. It encodes CASSLGWDDTVEQYF.

The count of this clonotype is one. The chain combines TRBV7-2 with TRBJ1-5; D uncertain. This CDR3 spans 16 amino acids. Germline V gene lookup returns CDR1 SGHTA and CDR2 FQGNSA. The V end was cut by 5 bases, the J end by 4 bases, with 18 bases between. Here the CDR3 DNA reads TGTGCCAGCAGCCGAGGCGGGCACAGCGCGAATCAGCCCCAGCATTTT. Translation gives CASSRGGHSANQPQHF.

This clonotype showed up many times. V and J are TRBV5-1 and TRBJ1-2, with no clear D. Trimming removed 2 bases at V and 7 bases at J, with 15 bases between. CDR3 size: 14 residues. From germline, CDR1 is SGHRS and CDR2 YFSETQ. The CDR3 is CASSFQAGEGGYTF. In DNA, the CDR3 is TGCGCCAGCAGCTTTCAGGCAGGAGAAGGTGGCTACACCTTC.

The rearrangement uses TRBV7-9 and TRBJ1-2; a possible D gene is TRBD1 (5 bases). Germline V gene sequence: CDR1 SEHNR, CDR2 FQNEAQ (reference sequence). The CDR3 has 13 residues. Trimming cost V 6 bases and J 6 bases, with 14 bases left between them. CDR3 residues: CASRESGGHGYTF. The CDR3 DNA reads as TGTGCCAGCAGGGAAAGCGGGGGTCATGGCTACACCTTC.

This chain joins TRBV11-2 and TRBJ2-5; D remains unclear. V was cut by 8 bases and J by 5 bases, with 9 bases left in between. Germline lookup yields CDR1 SGHAT and CDR2 FQNNGV. The CDR3 covers 11 residues. CDR3 in amino acids: CASAIVETQYF. The CDR3 nucleotides read TGTGCCAGCGCGATTGTGGAGACCCAGTACTTC.

This clonotype occurred many times. The chain joins TRBV4-1 to TRBJ1-1, with D possibly TRBD1 on 5 matching bases. The CDR3 length is 13 residues. The germline V gene has CDR1 MGHRA and CDR2 YSYEKL. Trimming pared 9 bases from V and 0 bases from J, leaving 11 bases between. CDR3 coding DNA: TGCGCCAGTACGGGACGTTTGAACACTGAAGCTTTCTTT. This encodes CASTGRLNTEAFF.

The chain links TRBV11-3 to TRBJ2-1; the D is unclear. Germline CDR1 reads SGHNT; CDR2 reads YENEEA. The CDR3 runs to 11 residues. Between the trimmed V and J ends, which lost 9 bases and 2 bases, there was a span of 5 bases. The CDR3 reads CASQTYNEQFF. CDR3 coding DNA: TGTGCCAGTCAGACCTACAATGAGCAGTTCTTC.

This clonotype came up a few times. This chain connects TRBV5-1 to TRBJ1-2; D remains unclear. The CDR3 loop spans 14 amino acids. V was shortened by 4 bases and J by 2 bases, with 12 bases between the two germline ends. Germline V CDR1 and CDR2: SGHRS, YFSETQ. The CDR3 loop is CASSKDGINYGYTF. The CDR3 DNA reads TGCGCCAGCAGCAAGGACGGCATCAACTATGGCTACACCTTC.

This clonotype was counted only a few times. The V gene is TRBV4-2, the J gene TRBJ1-3; perhaps TRBD1 as D (5 bases). This CDR3 is 15 amino acids long. The germline V gene encodes CDR1 LGHNA and CDR2 YNFKEQ. The germline V and J ends were trimmed by 7 bases and 4 bases, with 17 bases remaining between them. The CDR3 DNA reads as TGTGCCAGCACCCGTGGGGGGGGTTCCGGAAACACCATATATTTT. It translates to CASTRGGGSGNTIYF.

CDR3 amino acids: CASSFSWGGSGELFF. The CDR3 DNA sequence: TGTGCCAGCAGTTTTAGCTGGGGGGGATCCGGGGAGCTGTTTTTT. The chain carries TRBV12-3 or TRBV12-4 and TRBJ2-2, with 7 bases matching TRBD2. The CDR3 totals 15 residues. The V gene end was trimmed by 3 bases and the J gene end by 6 bases; junction bases not matched to a gene: 7.

Many counts were recorded for this clonotype. This rearrangement joins TRBV4-1 to TRBJ2-1, with D hard to call. V lost 4 bases, J lost 1 base, and 14 bases lay in between. CDR1 and CDR2 from the germline V gene are MGHRA and YSYEKL. CDR3 length equals 16 residues. The CDR3 DNA follows: TGCGCCAGCAGCCCCTCGGAACCGAGATCCTACAATGAGCAGTTCTTC. Amino acids: CASSPSEPRSYNEQFF.

This clonotype was detected ten times or more. The chain links TRBV7-9 to TRBJ1-2, with a possible D match to TRBD1 (6 bases). Germline V gene lookup returns CDR1 SEHNR and CDR2 FQNEAQ (reference sequence). V lost 5 bases and J lost 6, with 19 bases in between. This CDR3 spans 15 amino acids. The CDR3: CASSQGQGRSDGYTF. The CDR3 region has the DNA TGTGCCAGCAGCCAGGGACAAGGCAGATCTGATGGCTACACCTTC.

This clonotype was seen ten or more times. This chain connects TRBV12-3 or TRBV12-4 to TRBJ1-4, with 10 bases matching TRBD1. The CDR3 consists of 17 residues. Trimming took 6 bases from V and 4 from J; bases not matched to a gene: 11. The CDR3 loop reads CASSPGGDRGVNEKLFF. The CDR3 DNA reads as TGTGCCAGCAGCCCAGGGGGGGACAGGGGCGTTAATGAAAAACTGTTTTTT.

At least ten counts were recorded for this clonotype. The chain employs TRBV20-1 and TRBJ2-3; D not resolved. The V end was cut by 3 bases, the J end by 0 bases, with 1 base between. In germline, CDR1 is DFQATT, CDR2 SNEGSKA (reference sequence). This CDR3 region has 11 residues. In DNA form, the CDR3 reads TGCAGTGCTAGCAGCACAGATACGCAGTATTTT. This sequence encodes CSASSTDTQYF.

The V and J genes are TRBV6-5 and TRBJ2-3; tentatively, D is TRBD2 (6 bases). The V and J ends lost 6 bases and 8 bases respectively, with 15 bases between them. Germline values: CDR1 MNHEY, CDR2 SVGAGI. The CDR3 sequence is 13 residues long. CDR3 amino acids: CASSPPQGGTQYF. CDR3 DNA sequence: TGTGCCAGCAGCCCCCCTCAGGGAGGTACGCAGTATTTT.